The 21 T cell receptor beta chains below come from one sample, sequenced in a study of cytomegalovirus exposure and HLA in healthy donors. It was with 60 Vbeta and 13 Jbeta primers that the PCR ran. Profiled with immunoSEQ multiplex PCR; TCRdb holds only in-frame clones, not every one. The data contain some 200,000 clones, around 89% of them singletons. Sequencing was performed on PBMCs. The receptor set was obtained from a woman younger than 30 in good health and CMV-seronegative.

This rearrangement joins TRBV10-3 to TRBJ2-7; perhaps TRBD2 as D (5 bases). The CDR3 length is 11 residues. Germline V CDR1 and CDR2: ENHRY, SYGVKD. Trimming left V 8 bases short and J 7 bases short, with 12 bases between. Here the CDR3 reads CAIAGTGEQYF. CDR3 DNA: TGTGCCATCGCGGGTACGGGAGAGCAGTACTTC.

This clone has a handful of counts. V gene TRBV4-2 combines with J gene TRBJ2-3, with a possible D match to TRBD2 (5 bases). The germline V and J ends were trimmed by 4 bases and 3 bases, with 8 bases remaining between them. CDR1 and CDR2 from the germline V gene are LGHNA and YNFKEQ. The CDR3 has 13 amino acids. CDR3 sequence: CASSPDFTDTQYF. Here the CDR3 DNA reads TGTGCCAGCAGCCCGGACTTTACAGATACGCAGTATTTT.

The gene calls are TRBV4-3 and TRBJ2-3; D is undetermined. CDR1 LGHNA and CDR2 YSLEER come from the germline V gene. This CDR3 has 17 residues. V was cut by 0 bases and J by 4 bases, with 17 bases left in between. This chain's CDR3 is CASSQDNHKARADTQYF. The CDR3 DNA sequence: TGCGCCAGCAGCCAAGATAATCACAAAGCTCGGGCAGATACGCAGTATTTT.

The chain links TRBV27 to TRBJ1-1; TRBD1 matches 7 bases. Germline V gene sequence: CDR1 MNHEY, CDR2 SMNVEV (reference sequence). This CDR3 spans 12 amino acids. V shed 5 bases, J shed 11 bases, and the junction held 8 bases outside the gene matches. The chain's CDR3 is CASSNRGTGAFF. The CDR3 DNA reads TGTGCCAGCAGTAACAGGGGTACGGGTGCTTTCTTT.

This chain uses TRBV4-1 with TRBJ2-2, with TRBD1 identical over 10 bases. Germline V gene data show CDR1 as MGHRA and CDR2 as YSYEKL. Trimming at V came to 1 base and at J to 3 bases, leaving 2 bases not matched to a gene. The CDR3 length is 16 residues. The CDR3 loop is CASSQGGQGYTGELFF. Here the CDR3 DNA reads TGCGCCAGCAGCCAAGGGGGACAGGGGTACACCGGGGAGCTGTTTTTT.

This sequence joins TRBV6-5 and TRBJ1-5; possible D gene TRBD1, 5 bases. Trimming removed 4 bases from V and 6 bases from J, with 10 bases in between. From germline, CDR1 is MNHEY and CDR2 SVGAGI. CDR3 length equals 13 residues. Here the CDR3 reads CASSSGSGQPQHF. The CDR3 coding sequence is TGTGCCAGCAGTTCAGGGTCTGGTCAGCCCCAGCATTTT.

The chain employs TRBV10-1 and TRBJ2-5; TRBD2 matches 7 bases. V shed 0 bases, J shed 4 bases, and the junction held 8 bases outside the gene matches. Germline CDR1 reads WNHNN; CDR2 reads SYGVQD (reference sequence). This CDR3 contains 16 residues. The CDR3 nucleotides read TGCGCCAGCAGTGAGTCCAGAGGAGGGAGGGGAGAGACCCAGTACTTC. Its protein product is CASSESRGGRGETQYF.

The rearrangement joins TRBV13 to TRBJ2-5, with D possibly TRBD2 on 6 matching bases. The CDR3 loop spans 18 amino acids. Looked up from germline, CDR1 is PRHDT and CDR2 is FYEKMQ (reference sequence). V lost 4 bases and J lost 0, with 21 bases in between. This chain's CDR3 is CASSSATGGRRNQETQYF. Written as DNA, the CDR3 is TGTGCCAGCAGCTCGGCTACAGGAGGGAGGCGGAACCAAGAGACCCAGTACTTC. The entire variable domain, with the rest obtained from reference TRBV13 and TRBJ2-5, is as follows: AAGVIQSPRHLIKEKRETATLKCYPIPRHDTVYWYQQGPGQDPQFLISFYEKMQSDKGSIPDRFSAQQFSDYHSELNMSSLELGDSALYFCASSSATGGRRNQETQYFGPGTRLLVL.

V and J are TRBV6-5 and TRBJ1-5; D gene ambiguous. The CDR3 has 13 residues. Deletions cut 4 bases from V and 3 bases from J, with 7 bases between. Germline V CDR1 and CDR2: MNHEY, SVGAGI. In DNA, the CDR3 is TGTGCCAGCAGTTTAGCAGTCAATCAGCCCCAGCATTTT. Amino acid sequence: CASSLAVNQPQHF.

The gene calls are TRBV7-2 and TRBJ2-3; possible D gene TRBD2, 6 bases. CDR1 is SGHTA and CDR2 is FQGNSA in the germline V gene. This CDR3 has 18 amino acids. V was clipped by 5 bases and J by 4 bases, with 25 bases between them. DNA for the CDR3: TGTGCCAGCAGCCTCCTCGGTTACGGGGGAGTAGTTGCAGATACGCAGTATTTT. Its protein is CASSLLGYGGVVADTQYF. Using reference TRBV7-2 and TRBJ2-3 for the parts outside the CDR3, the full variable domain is GAGVSQSPSNKVTEKGKDVELRCDPISGHTALYWYRQSLGQGLEFLIYFQGNSAPDKSGLPSDRFSAERTGGSVSTLTIQRTQQEDSAVYLCASSLLGYGGVVADTQYFGPGTRLTVL.

In nucleotides, the CDR3 is TGCAGTGCTAGAAAGGGGATTGAGCAGTTCTTC. This gives the protein CSARKGIEQFF. The chain carries TRBV20-1 and TRBJ2-1, with D possibly being TRBD1 (5 bases). Looked up from germline, CDR1 is DFQATT and CDR2 is SNEGSKA (reference sequence). There are 11 residues in the CDR3. V was shortened by 2 bases and J by 9 bases, with 8 bases between the two germline ends.

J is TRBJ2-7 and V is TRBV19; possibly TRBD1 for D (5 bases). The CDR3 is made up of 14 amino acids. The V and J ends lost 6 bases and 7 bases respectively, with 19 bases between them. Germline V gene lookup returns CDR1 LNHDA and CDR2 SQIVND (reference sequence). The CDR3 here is CASSPAAGAWEQYF. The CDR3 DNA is TGTGCCAGTAGCCCCGCGGCTGGGGCGTGGGAGCAGTACTTC.

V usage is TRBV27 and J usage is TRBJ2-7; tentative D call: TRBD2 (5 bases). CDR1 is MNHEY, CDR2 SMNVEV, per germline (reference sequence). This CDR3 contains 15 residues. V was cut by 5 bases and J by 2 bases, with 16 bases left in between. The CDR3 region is CASSPAPGSTYEQYF. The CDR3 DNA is TGTGCCAGCAGTCCCGCCCCGGGGAGTACCTACGAGCAGTACTTC.

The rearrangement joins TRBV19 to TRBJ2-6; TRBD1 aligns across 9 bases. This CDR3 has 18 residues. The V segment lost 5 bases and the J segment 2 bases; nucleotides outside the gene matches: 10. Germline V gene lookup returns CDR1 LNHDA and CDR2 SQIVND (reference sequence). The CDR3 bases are TGTGCCAGTAGTGGGCGGGGACAGGGAACTCCTGGGGCCAACGTCCTGACTTTC. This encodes CASSGRGQGTPGANVLTF.

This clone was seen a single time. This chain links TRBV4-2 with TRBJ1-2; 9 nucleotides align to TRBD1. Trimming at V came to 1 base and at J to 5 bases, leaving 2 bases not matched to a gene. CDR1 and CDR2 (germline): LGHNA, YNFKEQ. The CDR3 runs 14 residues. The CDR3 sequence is CASSQVDRGYGYTF. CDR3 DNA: TGTGCCAGCAGCCAAGTCGACAGGGGGTATGGCTACACCTTC.

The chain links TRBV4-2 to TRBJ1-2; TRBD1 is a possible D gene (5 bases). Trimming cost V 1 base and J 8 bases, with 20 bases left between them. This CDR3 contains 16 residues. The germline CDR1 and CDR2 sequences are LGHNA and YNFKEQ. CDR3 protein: CASSQGRDSPVGGYTF. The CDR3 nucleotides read TGTGCCAGCAGCCAAGGCAGGGATAGCCCTGTGGGGGGCTACACCTTC.

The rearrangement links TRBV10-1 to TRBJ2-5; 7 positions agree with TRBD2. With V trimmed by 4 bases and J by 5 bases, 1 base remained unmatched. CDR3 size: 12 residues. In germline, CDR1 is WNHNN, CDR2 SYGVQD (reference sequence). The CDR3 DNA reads TGCGCCAGCAGTGGCGGGAGTGAGACCCAGTACTTC. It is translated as CASSGGSETQYF.

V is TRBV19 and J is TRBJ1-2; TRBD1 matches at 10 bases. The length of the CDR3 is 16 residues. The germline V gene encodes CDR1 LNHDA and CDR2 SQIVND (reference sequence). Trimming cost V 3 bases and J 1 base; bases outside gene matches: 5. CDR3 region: CASSMGQGNFNYGYTF. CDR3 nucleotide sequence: TGTGCCAGTAGTATGGGACAGGGGAATTTTAACTATGGCTACACCTTC.

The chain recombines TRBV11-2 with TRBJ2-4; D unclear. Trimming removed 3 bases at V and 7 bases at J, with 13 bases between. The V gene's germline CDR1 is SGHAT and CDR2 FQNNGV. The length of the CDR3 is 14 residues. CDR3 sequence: CASSLGAVSNIQYF. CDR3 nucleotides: TGTGCCAGCAGCTTGGGCGCAGTTTCGAACATTCAGTACTTC.

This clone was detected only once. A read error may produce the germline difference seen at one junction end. The CDR3 protein is CSSSPSGGSREQYF. The CDR3 DNA sequence: TGTTCCAGCAGCCCTAGCGGGGGCTCGCGGGAGCAGTACTTC. V and J are TRBV7-9 and TRBJ2-7; 10 nucleotides line up with TRBD2. CDR3 size: 14 residues. CDR1 and CDR2 (germline): SEHNR, FQNEAQ (reference sequence).

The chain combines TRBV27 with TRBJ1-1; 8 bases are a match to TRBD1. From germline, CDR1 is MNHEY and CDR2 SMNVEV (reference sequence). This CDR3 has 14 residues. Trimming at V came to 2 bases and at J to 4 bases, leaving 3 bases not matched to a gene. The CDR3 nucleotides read TGTGCCAGCAGTTTACAGGGGGCGCGCACTGAAGCTTTCTTT. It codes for CASSLQGARTEAFF.